This entry lists 25 T cell receptor beta chains sequenced from one sample in a study of neurological immune-mediated disorders. TCRdb reprocessed the 5' RACE reads via MiXCR and lists one record per CDR3 protein. The sample holds 18,000 or so distinct CDR3 sequences, over 8.5% seen once. The specimen sequenced was CD8+ T cells from blood. These receptors were collected from a woman aged 45 to 65 in good health.

This clonotype was recorded at least ten times. The genes are TRBV4-3 and TRBJ2-1; unclear D gene. CDR1 and CDR2 from the germline V gene are LGHNA and YSLEER. The germline V and J ends were trimmed by 1 base and 3 bases, with 13 bases remaining between them. The CDR3 covers 16 residues. Here the CDR3 DNA reads TGCGCCAGCAGCCAAGGGGCGGCACCCCTCTACAATGAGCAGTTCTTC. Its translation is CASSQGAAPLYNEQFF.

V and J are TRBV12-3 or TRBV12-4 and TRBJ1-1; no firm D call. The V end was cut by 4 bases, the J end by 1 base, with 7 bases between. The CDR3 spans 13 residues. This CDR3 reads CASSYGKNTEAFF. In DNA form, the CDR3 reads TGTGCCAGCAGTTACGGAAAGAACACTGAAGCTTTCTTT.

This clonotype appeared many times. The chain links TRBV7-9 to TRBJ2-7, with 7 bases identical to TRBD2. J gave up 2 bases and V 6 bases, and 4 bases lay outside the gene matches. CDR1 and CDR2 from the germline V gene are SEHNR and FQNEAQ (reference sequence). The CDR3 covers 13 residues. Here the CDR3 reads CASRAGDTYEQYF. CDR3 in DNA: TGTGCCAGCAGGGCGGGGGATACCTACGAGCAGTACTTC.

Ten or more counts support this clonotype. CDR3 bases: TGTGCCAGCAGCAGATCTGAGACCCAGTACTTC. Encoded protein: CASSRSETQYF. The V and J genes are TRBV7-9 and TRBJ2-5; D uncertain. Germline CDR1 is SEHNR and CDR2 is FQNEAQ (reference sequence). This CDR3 contains 11 residues. Trimming cost V 5 bases and J 5 bases, with 6 bases left between them.

CDR3 in amino acids: CSASSSGGFYNEQFF. The DNA for the CDR3 is TGCAGTGCTAGTTCCAGCGGGGGGTTCTACAATGAGCAGTTCTTC. The rearrangement uses TRBV20-1 and TRBJ2-1; 9 bases fit TRBD2. This CDR3 is 15 amino acids long. Per germline, CDR1 DFQATT and CDR2 SNEGSKA (reference sequence). With V trimmed by 3 bases and J by 3 bases, 6 bases remained unmatched.

This chain uses TRBV9 with TRBJ2-7, with TRBD2 as a possible D gene (5 bases). This CDR3 has 16 residues. Looked up from germline, CDR1 is SGDLS and CDR2 is YYNGEE. Deletions cut 0 bases from V and 0 bases from J, with 13 bases between. CDR3 nucleotide sequence: TGTGCCAGCAGCGTAGGGGCGGGTGAGAGCTCCTACGAGCAGTACTTC. Its translation is CASSVGAGESSYEQYF.

In this sample, this clonotype turned up a few times. CDR3 sequence: CSAPRDNYGYTF. The CDR3 nucleotides are TGCAGTGCGCCCAGGGATAACTATGGCTACACCTTC. The chain couples TRBV20-1 to TRBJ1-2; tentative D call: TRBD1 (5 bases). With 6 bases removed from V and 1 base from J, the gap between germline ends came to 9 bases. The CDR3 has 12 amino acids. Germline loops: CDR1 DFQATT, CDR2 SNEGSKA (reference sequence).

CDR3 amino acids: CASSQAGQVNTEAFF. The CDR3 nucleotides read TGTGCCAGCAGCCAAGCAGGACAGGTAAACACTGAAGCTTTCTTT. V gene TRBV3-1 combines with J gene TRBJ1-1, with 7 bases fitting TRBD1. The length of the CDR3 is 15 residues. Germline V lookup: CDR1 LGHDT, CDR2 YNNKEL (reference sequence). Trimming took 1 base from V and 2 from J; bases not matched to a gene: 4.

This clonotype occurred many times. The V call is TRBV6-6, the J call TRBJ2-3, with no clear D. The CDR3 runs to 15 residues. CDR1 is MNHNY and CDR2 is SVGAGI in the germline V gene (reference sequence). V was trimmed by 0 bases and J by 0 bases, leaving 7 bases between them. DNA for the CDR3: TGTGCCAGCAGTTACTCGTTCACTAGCACAGATACGCAGTATTTT. Translating it yields CASSYSFTSTDTQYF.

This clonotype was counted ten times or more. This chain uses TRBV7-9 with TRBJ1-2, with TRBD1 as a possible D gene (5 bases). With 5 bases removed from V and 4 bases from J, the gap between germline ends came to 14 bases. Germline lookup yields CDR1 SEHNR and CDR2 FQNEAQ (reference sequence). The CDR3 runs to 14 residues. For the CDR3, the DNA is TGTGCCAGCAGCCCCTTGACAGACGTCTATGGCTACACCTTC. It yields the protein CASSPLTDVYGYTF.

This clonotype was seen ten or more times. V is TRBV5-6 and J is TRBJ2-7; a possible D gene is TRBD2 (5 bases). The CDR3 runs 13 residues. Germline V gene data show CDR1 as SGHDT and CDR2 as YYEEEE. Trimming pared 4 bases from V and 3 bases from J, leaving 11 bases between. The CDR3 DNA is TGTGCCAGCAGCCCGGGGTCAATCTACGAGCAGTACTTC. This gives the protein CASSPGSIYEQYF.

This clonotype was counted at least ten times. The chain combines TRBV7-3 with TRBJ1-1, with D possibly TRBD1 on 6 matching bases. There are 13 residues in the CDR3. Germline lookup yields CDR1 SGHTA and CDR2 FQGTGA. Deletions cut 1 base from V and 7 bases from J, with 10 bases between. This CDR3 is CASSLIPRGEAFF. CDR3 DNA: TGTGCCAGCAGCTTAATCCCCAGGGGTGAAGCTTTCTTT.

This clonotype was detected many times. The chain couples TRBV6-2 or TRBV6-3 to TRBJ2-1, with 10 bases identical to TRBD2. The V and J ends lost 9 bases and 8 bases, in that order; junction bases with no gene match: 4. The CDR3 sequence is 12 residues long. Per the germline V gene, CDR1 is MNHEY and CDR2 is SVGEGT. CDR3 amino acids: CASASGSYEQFF. The CDR3, as DNA: TGTGCCAGTGCTAGCGGGAGCTATGAGCAGTTCTTC.

This clonotype was counted at least ten times. The genes are TRBV5-1 and TRBJ2-7; 7 nucleotides agree with TRBD1. This CDR3 has 16 amino acids. J lost 3 bases, V lost 3 bases, and 12 bases had no gene match. The germline CDR1 and CDR2 sequences are SGHRS and YFSETQ. As DNA, the CDR3 is TGCGCCAGCAGCTATACCGGCCCAACAGGGGACTACGAGCAGTACTTC. This sequence encodes CASSYTGPTGDYEQYF.

The table lists this clonotype with many counts. CDR3 amino acids: CSVSGGVGDTQYF. CDR3 nucleotide sequence: TGCAGCGTCAGCGGGGGGGTTGGAGATACGCAGTATTTT. V is TRBV29-1 and J is TRBJ2-3, with TRBD2 identical over 10 bases. With 6 bases clipped from V and 5 bases from J, the junction kept 5 bases outside the gene matches. In germline, CDR1 is SQVTM, CDR2 ANQGSEA. CDR3 size: 13 residues.

This clonotype appeared a few times. This rearrangement joins TRBV6-6 to TRBJ1-2; D perhaps matches TRBD1 (5 bases). The CDR3 extends over 16 amino acids. V gave up 6 bases and J gave up 3 bases, with 20 bases separating them. The V gene's germline CDR1 is MNHNY and CDR2 SVGAGI (reference sequence). CDR3 in DNA: TGTGCCAGCAGCCCTACGGGGGGGGGGAGCGACTATGGCTACACCTTC. Amino acid sequence: CASSPTGGGSDYGYTF.

This clonotype was detected many times. The chain has TRBV24-1 and TRBJ2-1; the match to TRBD2 covers 8 bases. Germline assignment: CDR1 KGHDR and CDR2 SFDVKD. The CDR3 loop spans 19 amino acids. J was trimmed by 2 bases and V by 0 bases; bases with no gene match: 11. CDR3 coding DNA: TGTGCCACCAGTGATTTGCGAGGAGGGCCGGGACTAGCCTACAATGAGCAGTTCTTC. Translation: CATSDLRGGPGLAYNEQFF.

This clonotype has a count of ten or more. This chain links TRBV20-1 with TRBJ2-1; D is ambiguous. Germline-derived CDR1 and CDR2 are DFQATT and SNEGSKA (reference sequence). CDR3 size: 13 residues. Trimming removed 6 bases from V and 0 bases from J, with 9 bases in between. The CDR3 sequence is CSAYTSSYNEQFF. In DNA, the CDR3 is TGCAGTGCCTACACGAGCTCCTACAATGAGCAGTTCTTC.

At least ten counts were recorded for this clonotype. The chain has TRBV18 and TRBJ1-1; D perhaps matches TRBD1 (5 bases). Looked up from germline, CDR1 is KGHSH and CDR2 is LQKENI. This CDR3 spans 13 amino acids. V gave up 2 bases and J gave up 4 bases, with 8 bases separating them. The chain's CDR3 is CASSPTGGTEAFF. CDR3 bases: TGTGCCAGCTCACCAACGGGGGGCACTGAAGCTTTCTTT.

The table lists this clonotype with many counts. V and J are TRBV5-6 and TRBJ2-7; 8 nucleotides line up with TRBD2. The germline V gene encodes CDR1 SGHDT and CDR2 YYEEEE. The CDR3 is made up of 14 amino acids. Trimming cost V 4 bases and J 4 bases; bases outside gene matches: 7. In DNA form, the CDR3 reads TGTGCCAGCAGCCTCCCGGGAGGGCCTTACGAGCAGTACTTC. Residues: CASSLPGGPYEQYF.

This clonotype was detected ten times or more. The chain is built from TRBV6-1 and TRBJ1-1, with D possibly TRBD1 on 6 matching bases. This CDR3 comprises 15 residues. Germline V gene data show CDR1 as MNHNS and CDR2 as SASEGT. Between the trimmed V and J ends, which lost 2 bases and 6 bases, there was a span of 16 bases. CDR3 bases: TGTGCCAGCAGTGAAAGGACAGTCTCATTCGCTGAAGCTTTCTTT. As protein: CASSERTVSFAEAFF.

This clonotype has ten or more counts. The chain combines TRBV27 with TRBJ2-2; D call uncertain. CDR3 size: 17 residues. Germline lookup yields CDR1 MNHEY and CDR2 SMNVEV (reference sequence). Trimming stripped 3 bases from V and 7 bases from J, with 21 bases between. The CDR3 DNA reads TGTGCCAGCAGTTTGAGAGACACCCATGAAGTTGGCGGGGAGCTGTTTTTT. Its protein is CASSLRDTHEVGGELFF.

This clonotype appeared many times. V usage is TRBV7-6 and J usage is TRBJ1-4; D might be TRBD1 (5 bases). Looked up from germline, CDR1 is SGHVS and CDR2 is FNYEAQ. This CDR3 spans 17 amino acids. Trimming shortened V by 5 bases and J by 2 bases, and 18 bases separated the two germline ends. As DNA, the CDR3 is TGTGCCAGCAGCCGTGGGGCACCTTCAATGACTAATGAAAAACTGTTTTTT. It codes for CASSRGAPSMTNEKLFF.

This clonotype was seen ten or more times. The genes are TRBV20-1 and TRBJ2-7; D not resolved. V shed 6 bases and J shed 1 base, with 13 bases lying between them. CDR3 length equals 13 residues. Germline V lookup: CDR1 DFQATT, CDR2 SNEGSKA (reference sequence). The DNA of the CDR3 is TGCAGTGCCCTCACCGGGTCGTCCTACGAGCAGTACTTC. Translating gives CSALTGSSYEQYF.

Ten or more counts support this clonotype. The chain couples TRBV29-1 to TRBJ2-5, with 8 positions matching TRBD2. The germline V gene has CDR1 SQVTM and CDR2 ANQGSEA. CDR3 length equals 16 residues. The junction had 8 bases not matched to a gene; V was cut back by 2 bases and J by 0 bases. CDR3 region: CSVEWSSGSYQETQYF. The CDR3 coding sequence is TGCAGCGTTGAATGGTCCAGCGGGAGTTACCAAGAGACCCAGTACTTC.